This TCR beta chain was recovered during a study of spatial heterogeneity in lung cancer. Study details: Counts of TCR transcripts in tumor regions correlated strongly with a matched bulk RNA-seq T cell module score. Study-wide points: Mutation tallies in tumors tracked expanded intratumoral alpha and beta TCR counts.

Regarding time point: sample taken at primary tumor resection. Around 70 TRACERx patients with early, untreated non-small cell lung cancer donated samples. The sequenced material consisted of unsorted whole RNA from tumor, nontumor lung or frozen PBMC. A unique molecular identifier was attached to every TCR cDNA molecule. MiXCR, run by TCRdb on the 5' RACE reads, gives a single entry per CDR3 protein. The data show around 9,700 distinct CDR3 sequences, roughly 8.4% seen once. A note on this clonotype: Its specificity is unknown.

Germline V gives CDR1 LGHDT, CDR2 YNNKEL (reference sequence). V lost 3 bases and J 0 bases, leaving 12 bases between the germline ends. This CDR3 is 17 amino acids long. The rearrangement joins TRBV3-1 to TRBJ1-6, with D possibly TRBD1 on 6 matching bases. This TCR was recovered from a male donor with early-stage non-small cell lung cancer. Material: lung tumor tissue, obtained at surgery. CDR3 coding DNA: TGTGCCAGCAGCCAGCGACAGGCGAGCTCCTATAATTCACCCCTCCACTTT. Translating gives CASSQRQASSYNSPLHF.